This TCR beta chain was profiled in a study of blood T cell repertoires in COVID-19. Study background: Sites in the United States, Italy and Spain provided acute and convalescent COVID-19 samples. PBMCs, B-cell-depleted T cells, or T cells provided the cDNA or gDNA that made up the material.

Sequenced by immunoSEQ multiplex PCR; TCRdb stores in-frame clones only, minus some. The sample contains some 200,000 clones, 88% of which appear only once. This clone was detected only once. This study enrolled people aged 18 to 89 from about two dozen US geographic areas. The recovered donors of Cohort 3 showed two negative PCRs, clearance, or symptom resolution. Trimming took off 6 bases at V and 6 bases at J, with 12 bases between the two ends. The CDR3 totals 11 residues. Germline loops: CDR1 SQVTM, CDR2 ANQGSEA. This TCR was sampled from a woman aged 30 to 39 who had recovered from COVID-19. Sequenced material: PBMCs or T cells enriched from blood (not recorded which). The chain joins TRBV29-1 to TRBJ2-7; TRBD2 might be the D (5 bases). The CDR3 DNA is TGCAGCGTCCATGAGGGCTTCGAGCAGTACTTC. Its translation: CSVHEGFEQYF.